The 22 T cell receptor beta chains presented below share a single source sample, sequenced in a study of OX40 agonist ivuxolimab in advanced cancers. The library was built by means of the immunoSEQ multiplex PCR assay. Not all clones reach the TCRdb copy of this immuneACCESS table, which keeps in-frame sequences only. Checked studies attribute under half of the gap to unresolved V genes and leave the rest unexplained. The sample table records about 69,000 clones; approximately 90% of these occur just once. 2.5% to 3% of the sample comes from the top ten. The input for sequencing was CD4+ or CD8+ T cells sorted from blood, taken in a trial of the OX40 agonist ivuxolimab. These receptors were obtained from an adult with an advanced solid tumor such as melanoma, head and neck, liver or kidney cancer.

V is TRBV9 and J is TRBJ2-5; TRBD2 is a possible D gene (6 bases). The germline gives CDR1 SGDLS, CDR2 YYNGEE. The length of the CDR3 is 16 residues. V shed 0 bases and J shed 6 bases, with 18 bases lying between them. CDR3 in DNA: TGTGCCAGCAGCGTAGACGAGGCCGAGGGGAGGCAGACCCAGTACTTC. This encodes CASSVDEAEGRQTQYF.

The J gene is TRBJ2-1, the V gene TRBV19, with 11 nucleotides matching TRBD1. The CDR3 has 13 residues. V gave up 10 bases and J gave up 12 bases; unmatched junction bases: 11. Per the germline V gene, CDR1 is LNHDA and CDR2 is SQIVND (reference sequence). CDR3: CATDRDRGSVQFF. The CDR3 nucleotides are TGTGCCACAGACCGGGACAGGGGGAGTGTGCAGTTCTTC.

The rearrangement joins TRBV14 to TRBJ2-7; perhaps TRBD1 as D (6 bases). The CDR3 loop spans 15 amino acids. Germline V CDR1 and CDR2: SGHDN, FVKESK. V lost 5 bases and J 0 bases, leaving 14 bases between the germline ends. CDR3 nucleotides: TGTGCCAGCAGCGCCCGGGACACGGGCTCCTACGAGCAGTACTTC. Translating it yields CASSARDTGSYEQYF.

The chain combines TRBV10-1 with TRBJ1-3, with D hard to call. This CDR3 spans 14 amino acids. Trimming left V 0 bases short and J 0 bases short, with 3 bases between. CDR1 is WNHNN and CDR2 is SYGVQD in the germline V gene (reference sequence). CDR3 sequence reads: CASSESGSGNTIYF. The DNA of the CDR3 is TGCGCCAGCAGTGAGTCAGGCTCTGGAAACACCATATATTTT.

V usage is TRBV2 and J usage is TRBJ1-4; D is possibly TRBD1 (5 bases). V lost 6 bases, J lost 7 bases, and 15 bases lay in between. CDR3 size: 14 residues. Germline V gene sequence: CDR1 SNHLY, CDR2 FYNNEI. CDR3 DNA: TGTGCCAGCAGAACCAGAACAGGATCTGAAAAACTGTTTTTT. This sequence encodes CASRTRTGSEKLFF.

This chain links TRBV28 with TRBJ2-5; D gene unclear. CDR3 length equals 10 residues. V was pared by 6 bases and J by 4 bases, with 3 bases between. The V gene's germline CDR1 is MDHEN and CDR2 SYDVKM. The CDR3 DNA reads TGTGCCAGCAGCGGAGAGACCCAGTACTTC. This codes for CASSGETQYF.

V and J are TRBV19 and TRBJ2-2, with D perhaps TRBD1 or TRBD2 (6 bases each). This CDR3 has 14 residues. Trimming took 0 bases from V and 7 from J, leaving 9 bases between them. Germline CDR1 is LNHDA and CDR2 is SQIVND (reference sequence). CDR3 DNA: TGTGCCAGTAGTATAGACGGGGGCATCGGGGAGCTGTTTTTT. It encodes CASSIDGGIGELFF.

The CDR3 sequence: CASSQRPRGYQETQYF. Written as DNA, the CDR3 is TGTGCCAGCAGCCAGAGACCCAGGGGTTACCAAGAGACCCAGTACTTC. This sequence joins TRBV7-9 and TRBJ2-5; D is perhaps TRBD1 (6 bases). This CDR3 spans 16 amino acids. Germline CDR1 reads SEHNR; CDR2 reads FQNEAQ (reference sequence). The V end lost 5 bases, the J end lost 0 bases, and 16 bases lay between the germline ends.

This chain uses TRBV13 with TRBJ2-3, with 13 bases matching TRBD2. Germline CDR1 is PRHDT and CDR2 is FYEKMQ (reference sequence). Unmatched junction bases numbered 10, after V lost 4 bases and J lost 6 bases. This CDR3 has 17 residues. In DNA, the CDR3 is TGTGCCAGCAGCTCCGCCGGACTAGCGGGAGATCTGGATACGCAGTATTTT. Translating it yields CASSSAGLAGDLDTQYF.

CDR3 residues: CSVGRTGAHEQFF. CDR3 bases: TGCAGCGTTGGACGGACAGGGGCTCATGAGCAGTTCTTC. The chain uses TRBV29-1 and TRBJ2-1; TRBD1 matches 9 bases. This CDR3 contains 13 residues. The ends lost 4 bases at V and 8 bases at J; junction bases unmatched: 6. Germline CDR1 is SQVTM and CDR2 is ANQGSEA.

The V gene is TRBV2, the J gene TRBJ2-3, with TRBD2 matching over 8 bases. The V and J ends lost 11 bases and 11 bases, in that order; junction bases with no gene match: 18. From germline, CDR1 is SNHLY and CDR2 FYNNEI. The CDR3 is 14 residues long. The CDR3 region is CAGLLEAGAPLQYF. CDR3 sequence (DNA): TGTGCCGGACTACTAGAAGCGGGGGCTCCCCTGCAGTATTTT.

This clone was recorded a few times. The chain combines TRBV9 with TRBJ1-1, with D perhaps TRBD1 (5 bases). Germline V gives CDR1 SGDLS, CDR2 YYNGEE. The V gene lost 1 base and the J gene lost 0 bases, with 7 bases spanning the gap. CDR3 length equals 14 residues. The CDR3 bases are TGTGCCAGCAGCGTACAGGGTGTGAACACTGAAGCTTTCTTT. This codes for CASSVQGVNTEAFF.

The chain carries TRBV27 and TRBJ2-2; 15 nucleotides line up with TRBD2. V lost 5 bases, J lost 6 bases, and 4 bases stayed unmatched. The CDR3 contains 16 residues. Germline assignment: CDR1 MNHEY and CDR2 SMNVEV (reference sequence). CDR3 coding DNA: TGTGCCAGCAGTATACGGACTAGCGGGAGGGCCGGGGAGCTGTTTTTT. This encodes CASSIRTSGRAGELFF.

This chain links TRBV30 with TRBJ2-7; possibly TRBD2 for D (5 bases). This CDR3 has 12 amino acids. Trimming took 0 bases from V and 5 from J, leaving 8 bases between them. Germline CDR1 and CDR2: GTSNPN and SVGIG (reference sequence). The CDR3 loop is CAWSVRTDEQYF. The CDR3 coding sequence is TGTGCCTGGAGTGTACGGACTGACGAGCAGTACTTC.

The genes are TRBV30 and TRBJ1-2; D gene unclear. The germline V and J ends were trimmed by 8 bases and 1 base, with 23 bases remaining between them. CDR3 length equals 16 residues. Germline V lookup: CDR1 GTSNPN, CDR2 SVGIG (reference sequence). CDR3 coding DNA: TGTGCCGGAAAATTCACCGACGCAAGAATTAACTATGGCTACACCTTC. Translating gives CAGKFTDARINYGYTF. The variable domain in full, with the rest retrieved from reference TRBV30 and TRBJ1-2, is SQTIHQWPATLVQPVGSPLSLECTVEGTSNPNLYWYRQAAGRGLQLLFYSVGIGQISSEVPQNLSASRPQDRQFILSSKKLLLSDSGFYLCAGKFTDARINYGYTFGSGTRLTVV.

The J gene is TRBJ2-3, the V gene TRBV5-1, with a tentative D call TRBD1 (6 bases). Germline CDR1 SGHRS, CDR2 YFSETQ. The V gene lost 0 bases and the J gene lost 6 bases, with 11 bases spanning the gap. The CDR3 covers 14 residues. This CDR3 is CASSLGTGSDTQYF. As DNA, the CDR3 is TGCGCCAGCAGCTTGGGAACAGGGTCCGATACGCAGTATTTT.

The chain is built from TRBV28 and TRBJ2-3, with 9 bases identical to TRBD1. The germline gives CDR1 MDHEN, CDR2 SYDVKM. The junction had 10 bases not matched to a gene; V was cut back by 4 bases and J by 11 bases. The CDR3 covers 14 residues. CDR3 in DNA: TGTGCCAGCAGTTCAACAGGGGGCTCGAGGGGGCAGTATTTT. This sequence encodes CASSSTGGSRGQYF.

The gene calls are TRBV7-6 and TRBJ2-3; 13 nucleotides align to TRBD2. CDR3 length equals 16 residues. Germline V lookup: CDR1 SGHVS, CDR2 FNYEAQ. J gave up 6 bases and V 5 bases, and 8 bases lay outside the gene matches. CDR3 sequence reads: CASSRTSGGARDTQYF. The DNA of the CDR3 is TGTGCCAGCAGCCGTACTAGCGGGGGGGCGAGGGATACGCAGTATTTT. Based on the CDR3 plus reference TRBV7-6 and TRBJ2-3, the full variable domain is GAGVSQSPRYKVTKRGQDVALRCDPISGHVSLYWYRQALGQGPEFLTYFNYEAQQDKSGLPNDRFSAERPEGSISTLTIQRTEQRDSAMYRCASSRTSGGARDTQYFGPGTRLTVL.

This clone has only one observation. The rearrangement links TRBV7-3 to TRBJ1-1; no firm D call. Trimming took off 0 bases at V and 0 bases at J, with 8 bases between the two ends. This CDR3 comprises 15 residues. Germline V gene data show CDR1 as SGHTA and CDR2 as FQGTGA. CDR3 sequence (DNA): TGTGCCAGCAGCTTAACCCCGGGGATGAACACTGAAGCTTTCTTT. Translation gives CASSLTPGMNTEAFF.

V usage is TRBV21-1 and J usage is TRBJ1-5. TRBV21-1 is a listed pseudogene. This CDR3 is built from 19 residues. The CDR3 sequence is CASSKSGKKGGICNQPQHF. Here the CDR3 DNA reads TGTGCCAGCAGCAAAAGTGGGAAAAAGGGGGGAATATGCAATCAGCCCCAGCATTTT.

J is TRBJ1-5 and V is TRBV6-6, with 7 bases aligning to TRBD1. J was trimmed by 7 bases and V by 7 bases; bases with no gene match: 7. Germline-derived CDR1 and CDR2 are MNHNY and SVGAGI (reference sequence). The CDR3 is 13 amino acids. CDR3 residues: CASTDRVGQPQHF. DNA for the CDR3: TGTGCCAGCACTGACAGGGTCGGGCAGCCCCAGCATTTT.

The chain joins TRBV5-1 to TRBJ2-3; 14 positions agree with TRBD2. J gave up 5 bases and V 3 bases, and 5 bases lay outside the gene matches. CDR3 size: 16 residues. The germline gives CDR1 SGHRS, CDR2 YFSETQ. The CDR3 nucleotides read TGCGCCAGCAGCTACGGACTAGCGGGGGGCCAAGATACGCAGTATTTT. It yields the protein CASSYGLAGGQDTQYF.